This entry concerns a single TCR beta chain. A single base separates this from a much larger clone, so it may be a read error. The sample comes from a study of tumor-infiltrating lymphocytes in primary liver carcinoma. The template, approximately 500 ng total RNA, yielded TCR beta cDNA made with a constant-region primer. Slightly modified ARM-PCR, run as three nested multiplex PCR rounds, produced the TCR beta libraries. Two initial PCR rounds of roughly 10 cycles each paired TRBV1-TRBV30 forward primers with a C-beta reverse primer. TCRdb re-analysed the multiplex PCR reads in MiXCR, keeping a single row per CDR3 protein. The repertoire has approximately 330,000 distinct CDR3 sequences, almost 65% of them found once; the top ten carry under 8.5%. The CDR3 contains 14 residues. Both blood RNA, taken from unsorted whole blood, and germline DNA were extracted.

The genes are TRBV12-3 or TRBV12-4 and TRBJ2-1; D uncertain. The TCR was taken from a man aged 35 to 55 with primary liver carcinoma and hepatitis B virus infection. The specimen was peripheral blood. CDR3 sequence reads: CASTLNAAYNEQFF. In DNA, the CDR3 is TGTGCCAGCACTTTAAACGCTGCCTATAATGAGCAGTTCTTC.